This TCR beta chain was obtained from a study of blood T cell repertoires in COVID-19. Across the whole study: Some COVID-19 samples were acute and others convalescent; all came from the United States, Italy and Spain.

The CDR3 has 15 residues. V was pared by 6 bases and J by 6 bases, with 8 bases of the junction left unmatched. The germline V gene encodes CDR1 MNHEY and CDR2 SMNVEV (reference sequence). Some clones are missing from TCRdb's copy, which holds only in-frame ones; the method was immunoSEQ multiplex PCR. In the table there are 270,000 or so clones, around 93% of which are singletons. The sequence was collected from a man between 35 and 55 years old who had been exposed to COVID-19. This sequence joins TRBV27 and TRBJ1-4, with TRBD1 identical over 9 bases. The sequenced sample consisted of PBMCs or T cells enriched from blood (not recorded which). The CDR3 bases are TGTGCCAGCAGCCGCTGGACAGGGGACGATGAAAAACTGTTTTTT. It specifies CASSRWTGDDEKLFF.